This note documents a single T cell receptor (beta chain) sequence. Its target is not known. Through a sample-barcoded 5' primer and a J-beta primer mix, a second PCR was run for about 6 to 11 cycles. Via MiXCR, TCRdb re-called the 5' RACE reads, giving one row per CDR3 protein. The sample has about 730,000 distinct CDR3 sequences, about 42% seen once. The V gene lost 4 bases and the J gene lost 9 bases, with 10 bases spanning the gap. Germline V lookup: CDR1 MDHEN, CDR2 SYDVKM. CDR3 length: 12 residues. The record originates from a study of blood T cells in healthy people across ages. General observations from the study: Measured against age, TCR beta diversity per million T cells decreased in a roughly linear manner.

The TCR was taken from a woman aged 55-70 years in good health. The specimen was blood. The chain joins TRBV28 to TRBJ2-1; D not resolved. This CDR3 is CASSYQMFEQFF. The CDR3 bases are TGTGCCAGCAGTTACCAGATGTTTGAGCAGTTCTTC.